These 25 T cell receptor beta chains share one sample of origin, sequenced in a study of CD8 T cells in ankylosing spondylitis. Study outcomes and limitations: Blood from ankylosing spondylitis patients appeared to carry a characteristic eight-variant TCR beta motif.

These receptors are not linked to any known antigen. Each CDR3 protein gets one entry after TCRdb re-called the 5' RACE reads with MiXCR. The top ten hold about 0.94% of the sample, which has 400,000 to 450,000 distinct CDR3 sequences, roughly 15% seen once. The sequencing sample was made of blood, either unsorted or a sorted T cell fraction (not recorded which). All receptors come from a male donor with ankylosing spondylitis.

The chain is built from TRBV5-1 and TRBJ2-7, with D possibly TRBD1 on 5 matching bases. The CDR3 is made up of 13 amino acids. The germline V gene encodes CDR1 SGHRS and CDR2 YFSETQ. Between the trimmed V and J ends, which lost 0 bases and 7 bases, there was a span of 11 bases. CDR3 loop: CASSLGQLGEQYF. The CDR3, as DNA: TGCGCCAGCAGCTTGGGACAGCTCGGGGAGCAGTACTTC.

This clonotype came up a few times. The CDR3: CASSPRASGVYGYTF. The CDR3 DNA reads as TGTGCCAGCAGTCCTCGGGCCAGTGGGGTCTATGGCTACACCTTC. The V call is TRBV3-1, the J call TRBJ1-2; D is undetermined. The CDR3 is 15 residues long. CDR1 and CDR2 from the germline V gene are LGHDT and YNNKEL (reference sequence). V was clipped by 6 bases and J by 4 bases, with 18 bases between them.

The chain combines TRBV10-3 with TRBJ2-5; D may be TRBD2 (6 bases). CDR1 is ENHRY, CDR2 SYGVKD, per germline. CDR3 size: 12 residues. Trimming removed 8 bases at V and 3 bases at J, with 10 bases between. In DNA form, the CDR3 reads TGTGCCATCGGCTCGGGGGAAGAGACCCAGTACTTC. It codes for CAIGSGEETQYF.

This clonotype has more than one count but fewer than ten. The chain uses TRBV7-9 and TRBJ2-3; D is possibly TRBD2 (6 bases). CDR1 and CDR2 (germline): SEHNR, FQNEAQ (reference sequence). Trimming shortened V by 6 bases and J by 5 bases, and 15 bases separated the two germline ends. This CDR3 region has 14 residues. DNA of the CDR3: TGTGCCAGCAGAACAGGAGGGGAGCGAGATACGCAGTATTTT. Its translation is CASRTGGERDTQYF.

This clonotype was seen more than once but under ten times. This chain joins TRBV11-1 and TRBJ2-5, with TRBD1 matching over 9 bases. Trimming at V came to 6 bases and at J to 1 base, leaving 6 bases not matched to a gene. Germline V gives CDR1 SGHAT, CDR2 FQDESV (reference sequence). This CDR3 has 15 residues. The CDR3 here is CASRKRQGGQETQYF. The CDR3 DNA reads as TGTGCCAGCAGAAAACGACAGGGGGGCCAAGAGACCCAGTACTTC.

This clonotype has only a few counts. The chain recombines TRBV7-9 with TRBJ2-7; 7 bases match TRBD1. With 4 bases clipped from V and 6 bases from J, the junction kept 6 bases outside the gene matches. Germline CDR1 is SEHNR and CDR2 is FQNEAQ (reference sequence). This CDR3 spans 13 amino acids. In nucleotides, the CDR3 is TGTGCCAGCAGCTATCGGGACAGTGGCGAGCAGTACTTC. Translation: CASSYRDSGEQYF.

Only a few counts were recorded for this clonotype. Sequence at one end of the junction differs from germline and may be a read error. The chain has TRBV3-1 and TRBJ1-2; 9 nucleotides match TRBD1. The CDR3 length is 15 residues. CDR1 is LGHDT and CDR2 is YNNKEL in the germline V gene (reference sequence). Written as DNA, the CDR3 is TGTGCCAGCAGCCCACTTAGTGCCGGGACAGGGATCCTTTCATTC. The encoded protein is CASSPLSAGTGILSF.

The table lists this clonotype with a few counts. V and J are TRBV20-1 and TRBJ2-7, with 7 positions matching TRBD1. The J segment lost 4 bases and the V segment lost 0 bases, leaving 9 bases of the junction unmatched. CDR1 and CDR2 (germline): DFQATT, SNEGSKA (reference sequence). The CDR3 is 15 amino acids. CDR3: CSARDSGTARYEQYF. The CDR3 DNA follows: TGCAGTGCTAGAGATTCCGGGACAGCACGTTACGAGCAGTACTTC.

This clonotype was seen a handful of times. V and J are TRBV28 and TRBJ2-5, with a tentative D call TRBD1 (5 bases). Looked up from germline, CDR1 is MDHEN and CDR2 is SYDVKM. The ends were cut back, 4 bases at V and 4 bases at J, with 13 bases in the middle. This CDR3 has 14 residues. As DNA, the CDR3 is TGTGCCAGCAGTTCCTATCGGCAGGGAGAGACCCAGTACTTC. Its translation is CASSSYRQGETQYF.

The V call is TRBV5-1, the J call TRBJ2-1, with 7 bases matching TRBD2. The V gene's germline CDR1 is SGHRS and CDR2 YFSETQ. Trimming took 5 bases from V and 8 from J; bases not matched to a gene: 7. The CDR3 is 13 residues long. The CDR3 reads CASRYGGSDEQFF. The CDR3 DNA follows: TGCGCCAGCAGATACGGCGGGAGCGATGAGCAGTTCTTC.

This sequence joins TRBV11-2 and TRBJ2-5; 8 bases are a match to TRBD2. V lost 5 bases to trimming and J lost 4 bases; unmatched junction nucleotides: 9. CDR1 is SGHAT, CDR2 FQNNGV, per germline. There are 15 residues in the CDR3. The CDR3 spells CASSPEGLEGETQYF. Here the CDR3 DNA reads TGTGCCAGCAGCCCGGAGGGACTAGAAGGAGAGACCCAGTACTTC.

The sample holds many counts of this clonotype. V is TRBV29-1 and J is TRBJ1-2; 7 bases agree with TRBD1. Germline assignment: CDR1 SQVTM and CDR2 ANQGSEA. J gave up 7 bases and V 4 bases, and 6 bases lay outside the gene matches. This CDR3 contains 12 residues. The CDR3 DNA reads TGCAGCGTTGCCCTGGCAGGGGGTGGCTACACCTTC. Protein sequence: CSVALAGGGYTF.

The chain uses TRBV5-1 and TRBJ1-2, with D hard to call. V gave up 0 bases and J gave up 7 bases, with 16 bases separating them. Looked up from germline, CDR1 is SGHRS and CDR2 is YFSETQ. The CDR3 sequence is 15 residues long. The CDR3 nucleotides are TGCGCCAGCAGCTTGGGCAGGCCCGTTCTGGGTGGCTACACCTTC. Translated, it gives CASSLGRPVLGGYTF.

This clonotype was counted a few times. This rearrangement joins TRBV7-9 to TRBJ1-2; TRBD1 might be the D (5 bases). CDR3 size: 13 residues. CDR1 is SEHNR and CDR2 is FQNEAQ in the germline V gene (reference sequence). Trimming left V 6 bases short and J 6 bases short, with 14 bases between. The chain's CDR3 is CASRPEAGNGYTF. CDR3 coding DNA: TGTGCCAGCAGACCCGAGGCAGGGAATGGCTACACCTTC.

The table lists this clonotype with many counts. The rearrangement joins TRBV12-3 or TRBV12-4 to TRBJ1-1; a weak D match, TRBD1 (6 bases). This CDR3 contains 16 residues. Trimming shortened V by 4 bases and J by 5 bases, and 20 bases separated the two germline ends. CDR3: CASSSDRNPSGTEAFF. The CDR3 region has the DNA TGTGCCAGCAGTTCCGACAGGAACCCAAGCGGAACTGAAGCTTTCTTT.

The genes are TRBV6-5 and TRBJ2-1; D not certain. Germline V lookup: CDR1 MNHEY, CDR2 SVGAGI. Trimming removed 4 bases from V and 4 bases from J, with 11 bases in between. This CDR3 is built from 14 residues. In DNA form, the CDR3 reads TGTGCCAGCAGTTTTGGTCTAGGGTACAATGAGCAGTTCTTC. Translated: CASSFGLGYNEQFF.

This clonotype has more than one count but fewer than ten. J is TRBJ2-1 and V is TRBV29-1; no definite D call. Germline V CDR1 and CDR2: SQVTM, ANQGSEA. The CDR3 is 15 amino acids. Between the trimmed V and J ends, which lost 3 bases and 0 bases, there was a span of 12 bases. The DNA of the CDR3 is TGCAGCGTTGAGGGGAACAGAGACTCCTACAATGAGCAGTTCTTC. It encodes CSVEGNRDSYNEQFF.

This clonotype was detected only a few times. This chain joins TRBV7-8 and TRBJ2-5; D is perhaps TRBD1 (5 bases). Between the trimmed V and J ends, which lost 1 base and 4 bases, there was a span of 7 bases. Germline V gene lookup returns CDR1 SGHVS and CDR2 FQNEAQ. The length of the CDR3 is 13 residues. CDR3 loop: CASSLVGVETQYF. CDR3 DNA: TGTGCCAGCAGCTTAGTAGGGGTAGAGACCCAGTACTTC.

V and J are TRBV5-6 and TRBJ2-5; D unresolved. The V end was cut by 2 bases, the J end by 5 bases, with 10 bases between. Germline-derived CDR1 and CDR2 are SGHDT and YYEEEE. CDR3 length equals 13 residues. CDR3 amino acids: CASSLSWGETQYF. In DNA form, the CDR3 reads TGTGCCAGCAGCTTATCATGGGGTGAGACCCAGTACTTC.

The V and J genes are TRBV20-1 and TRBJ1-5; weak D call: TRBD1 (5 bases). Germline-derived CDR1 and CDR2 are DFQATT and SNEGSKA (reference sequence). The CDR3 extends over 16 amino acids. V lost 1 base and J 0 bases, leaving 13 bases between the germline ends. CDR3 DNA: TGCAGTGCTAGAGCAGGGTTCACAGATAGCAATCAGCCCCAGCATTTT. It encodes CSARAGFTDSNQPQHF.

This clonotype was seen more than once but under ten times. V gene TRBV6-5 combines with J gene TRBJ1-1; possible D gene TRBD1, 5 bases. The ends were cut back, 0 bases at V and 2 bases at J, with 13 bases in the middle. CDR1 MNHEY and CDR2 SVGAGI come from the germline V gene. The CDR3 extends over 16 amino acids. CDR3: CASSYSPGYFNTEAFF. For the CDR3, the DNA is TGTGCCAGCAGTTACTCCCCAGGGTACTTTAACACTGAAGCTTTCTTT.

This clonotype was counted between two and nine times. The rearrangement links TRBV7-3 to TRBJ2-3; 9 positions match TRBD2. V dropped 1 base and J dropped 3; count of bases not matched to a gene: 14. CDR3 length: 19 amino acids. Germline CDR1 reads SGHTA; CDR2 reads FQGTGA. In DNA form, the CDR3 reads TGTGCCAGCAGCTTAAGTGGCGGGGGGGCCGTAGGGGTAACAGATACGCAGTATTTT. Residues: CASSLSGGGAVGVTDTQYF.

This chain joins TRBV2 and TRBJ1-5; D gene unclear. The ends were cut back, 1 base at V and 3 bases at J, with 16 bases in the middle. CDR3 size: 17 residues. Germline assignment: CDR1 SNHLY and CDR2 FYNNEI. CDR3 DNA sequence: TGTGCCAGCAGTGAAGGGGCCCCTCCAGGAAACAATCAGCCCCAGCATTTT. Translation gives CASSEGAPPGNNQPQHF.

This clonotype was recorded a few times. The chain has TRBV7-9 and TRBJ2-3; D possibly corresponds to TRBD2 (6 bases). The CDR3 has 15 amino acids. Trimming cost V 0 bases and J 5 bases, with 12 bases left between them. The germline gives CDR1 SEHNR, CDR2 FQNEAQ (reference sequence). DNA for the CDR3: TGTGCCAGCAGCTTAGCTGCGGGGCCCGGAGATACGCAGTATTTT. It specifies CASSLAAGPGDTQYF. The variable domain in full, completed from reference TRBV7-9 and TRBJ2-3, reads DTGVSQNPRHKITKRGQNVTFRCDPISEHNRLYWYRQTLGQGPEFLTYFQNEAQLEKSRLLSDRFSAERPKGSFSTLEIQRTEQGDSAMYLCASSLAAGPGDTQYFGPGTRLTVL.

This clonotype was counted a few times. The CDR3 protein is CASSLPGTGHGYTF. The CDR3 bases are TGTGCCAGCAGCTTACCCGGGACAGGGCATGGCTACACCTTC. The gene calls are TRBV7-3 and TRBJ1-2; TRBD1 matches at 9 bases. V lost 2 bases, J lost 6 bases, and 4 bases stayed unmatched. Germline CDR1 is SGHTA and CDR2 is FQGTGA. The CDR3 is 14 amino acids.